These 15 T cell receptor beta chains came from one sample sequenced in a study of T cell responses to AZD1222 COVID-19 vaccine. The data were produced by immunoSEQ multiplex PCR, yet TCRdb's version contains in-frame clones alone and is incomplete. The repertoire holds about 130,000 clones, around 94% seen once, with over 6.5% in the top ten. The material sequenced was peripheral blood, taken on day 0 of AZD1222 vaccination. These receptors came from an adult in good health.

V is TRBV5-1 and J is TRBJ2-3; tentatively, D is TRBD2 (6 bases). Trimming removed 3 bases at V and 4 bases at J, with 12 bases between. CDR3 length: 14 residues. Per germline, CDR1 SGHRS and CDR2 YFSETQ. CDR3 coding DNA: TGCGCCAGCAGCTCTCGGACTATAGCAGATACGCAGTATTTT. Encoded protein: CASSSRTIADTQYF.

This clone has only one observation. The chain has TRBV30 and TRBJ1-2; possible D gene TRBD1, 6 bases. Germline lookup yields CDR1 GTSNPN and CDR2 SVGIG (reference sequence). V lost 3 bases, J lost 6 bases, and 17 bases lay in between. This CDR3 has 14 residues. CDR3 DNA sequence: TGTGCCTGGAGGGGATTGGGGGCGCCCCATGGCTACACCTTC. Protein product: CAWRGLGAPHGYTF.

This clone was picked up a small number of times. CDR3: CASSFVSSGNQPQHF. The CDR3 bases are TGTGCCAGCAGTTTCGTGTCGAGTGGGAATCAGCCCCAGCATTTT. The chain uses TRBV28 and TRBJ1-5; D unresolved. The CDR3 consists of 15 residues. Germline V gene sequence: CDR1 MDHEN, CDR2 SYDVKM. Trimming pared 3 bases from V and 4 bases from J, leaving 13 bases between.

The V call is TRBV30, the J call TRBJ1-1, with D maybe TRBD1 (6 bases). CDR3 length: 14 amino acids. CDR1 and CDR2 (germline): GTSNPN, SVGIG (reference sequence). Trimming removed 2 bases at V and 1 base at J, with 11 bases between. The CDR3 DNA sequence: TGTGCCTGGAGTCTTACGACAGGGAACACTGAAGCTTTCTTT. Translation gives CAWSLTTGNTEAFF.

The genes are TRBV9 and TRBJ1-1; no firm D call. The CDR3 contains 13 residues. V was trimmed by 6 bases and J by 0 bases, leaving 9 bases between them. The germline CDR1 and CDR2 sequences are SGDLS and YYNGEE. The DNA of the CDR3 is TGTGCCAGCACCAAGGCCCTGAACACTGAAGCTTTCTTT. It specifies CASTKALNTEAFF. Looking up the rest from reference TRBV9 and TRBJ1-1 gives the full variable domain: DSGVTQTPKHLITATGQRVTLRCSPRSGDLSVYWYQQSLDQGLQFLIQYYNGEERAKGNILERFSAQQFPDLHSELNLSSLELGDSALYFCASTKALNTEAFFGQGTRLTVV.

The chain couples TRBV11-2 to TRBJ2-7; D is unresolved. The V end was cut by 1 base, the J end by 2 bases, with 3 bases between. CDR3 size: 12 residues. Germline V gives CDR1 SGHAT, CDR2 FQNNGV. The CDR3 DNA follows: TGTGCCAGCAGCTTAGCTCCCTACGAGCAGTACTTC. Its translation: CASSLAPYEQYF.

The chain couples TRBV15 to TRBJ2-5, with D possibly matching TRBD1 (7 bases). The V end lost 1 base, the J end lost 5 bases, and 14 bases lay between the germline ends. Germline V gene data show CDR1 as LNHNV and CDR2 as YYDKDF (reference sequence). The CDR3 is made up of 15 amino acids. The CDR3 sequence: CATSRGQGGGETQYF. CDR3 coding DNA: TGTGCCACCAGCAGAGGACAGGGTGGAGGGGAGACCCAGTACTTC.

CDR3 region: CASSLIYGVQETQYF. In DNA, the CDR3 is TGTGCCAGCAGCTTAATTTATGGTGTTCAAGAGACCCAGTACTTC. The chain is built from TRBV11-2 and TRBJ2-5, with D uncertain. CDR3 length: 15 amino acids. V was clipped by 2 bases and J by 2 bases, with 12 bases between them. Germline CDR1 reads SGHAT; CDR2 reads FQNNGV. The full variable domain, its missing parts supplied by reference TRBV11-2 and TRBJ2-5, is EAGVAQSPRYKIIEKRQSVAFWCNPISGHATLYWYQQILGQGPKLLIQFQNNGVVDDSQLPKDRFSAERLKGVDSTLKIQPAKLEDSAVYLCASSLIYGVQETQYFGPGTRLLVL.

This chain links TRBV7-9 with TRBJ1-1; a possible D gene is TRBD1 (6 bases). Trimming cost V 3 bases and J 7 bases, with 12 bases left between them. This CDR3 has 13 residues. Germline V gene sequence: CDR1 SEHNR, CDR2 FQNEAQ (reference sequence). The DNA for the CDR3 is TGTGCCAGCAGCTTCGGGGGCGCATTTGAAGCTTTCTTT. Amino acid sequence: CASSFGGAFEAFF.

The chain employs TRBV4-2 and TRBJ2-7, with 7 bases fitting TRBD2. The CDR3 runs to 14 residues. V lost 2 bases to trimming and J lost 7 bases; unmatched junction nucleotides: 8. Germline V gene lookup returns CDR1 LGHNA and CDR2 YNFKEQ. CDR3 loop: CASSQTGGPGEQYF. CDR3 sequence (DNA): TGTGCCAGCAGCCAAACGGGAGGCCCAGGAGAGCAGTACTTC.

V usage is TRBV28 and J usage is TRBJ1-1, with D unresolved. Germline assignment: CDR1 MDHEN and CDR2 SYDVKM. The V gene lost 4 bases and the J gene lost 1 base, with 19 bases spanning the gap. The CDR3 runs 17 residues. Here the CDR3 reads CASSSASLKGANTEAFF. CDR3 sequence (DNA): TGTGCCAGCAGTTCTGCTTCATTGAAGGGCGCGAACACTGAAGCTTTCTTT. Using reference TRBV28 and TRBJ1-1 for the parts outside the CDR3, the full variable domain is DVKVTQSSRYLVKRTGEKVFLECVQDMDHENMFWYRQDPGLGLRLIYFSYDVKMKEKGDIPEGYSVSREKKERFSLILESASTNQTSMYLCASSSASLKGANTEAFFGQGTRLTVV.

The chain has TRBV5-4 and TRBJ2-7; D possibly corresponds to TRBD1 (5 bases). Deletions cut 4 bases from V and 3 bases from J, with 17 bases between. The germline V gene encodes CDR1 SGHNT and CDR2 YYREEE (reference sequence). CDR3 size: 15 residues. The CDR3: CASSLAPPQGYEQYF. CDR3 DNA: TGTGCCAGCAGCCTCGCCCCCCCGCAGGGCTACGAGCAGTACTTC. Drawing the rest from reference TRBV5-4 and TRBJ2-7, the complete variable domain is ETGVTQSPTHLIKTRGQQVTLRCSSQSGHNTVSWYQQALGQGPQFIFQYYREEENGRGNFPPRFSGLQFPNYSSELNVNALELDDSALYLCASSLAPPQGYEQYFGPGTRLTVT.

The V gene is TRBV7-9, the J gene TRBJ1-1; the D is unclear. Trimming stripped 3 bases from V and 4 bases from J, with 18 bases between. The CDR3 runs to 16 residues. The germline CDR1 and CDR2 sequences are SEHNR and FQNEAQ (reference sequence). The CDR3 protein is CASSFRADPASTEAFF. CDR3 sequence (DNA): TGTGCCAGCAGCTTCCGGGCCGACCCGGCGAGCACTGAAGCTTTCTTT. The full variable domain, its missing parts supplied by reference TRBV7-9 and TRBJ1-1, is DTGVSQNPRHKITKRGQNVTFRCDPISEHNRLYWYRQTLGQGPEFLTYFQNEAQLEKSRLLSDRFSAERPKGSFSTLEIQRTEQGDSAMYLCASSFRADPASTEAFFGQGTRLTVV.

The CDR3 nucleotides read TGTGCCAGCAGTTACGGGCTAGCGGGAGGGGGCGGGCAGTTCTTC. Translated, it gives CASSYGLAGGGGQFF. The chain uses TRBV6-5 and TRBJ2-1; TRBD2 agrees at 12 bases. Trimming cost V 2 bases and J 12 bases; bases outside gene matches: 8. Germline loops: CDR1 MNHEY, CDR2 SVGAGI. There are 15 residues in the CDR3.

This chain's CDR3 is CSASWDWYQPQHF. CDR3 sequence (DNA): TGCAGTGCTAGTTGGGACTGGTATCAGCCCCAGCATTTT. This rearrangement joins TRBV20-1 to TRBJ1-5, with D possibly TRBD1 on 5 matching bases. There are 13 residues in the CDR3. Germline CDR1 DFQATT, CDR2 SNEGSKA (reference sequence). V lost 3 bases and J 5 bases, leaving 11 bases between the germline ends.